One sample yielded the 25 T cell receptor beta chains listed below, sequenced in a study of cytomegalovirus exposure and HLA in healthy donors. It was with 60 Vbeta and 13 Jbeta primers that the PCR ran. Profiling relied on immunoSEQ multiplex PCR, and the TCRdb table lists in-frame clones only, not all of them. The sample shows about 170,000 clones, 71% of them seen only once. The sequencing input was PBMCs. Receptor source: a girl under 18 in good health and CMV-seronegative.

The rearrangement links TRBV30 to TRBJ2-7; D perhaps matches TRBD2 (5 bases). Germline values: CDR1 GTSNPN, CDR2 SVGIG (reference sequence). This CDR3 is 12 amino acids long. V was cut by 5 bases and J by 3 bases, with 11 bases left in between. CDR3 amino acids: CAWGEGVYEQYF. The CDR3 DNA follows: TGTGCCTGGGGTGAGGGAGTCTACGAGCAGTACTTC.

This sequence joins TRBV10-3 and TRBJ2-3; D possibly corresponds to TRBD2 (5 bases). The germline gives CDR1 ENHRY, CDR2 SYGVKD. Trimming removed 6 bases at V and 1 base at J, with 5 bases between. The CDR3 has 12 amino acids. CDR3 coding DNA: TGTGCCATCAGGCGGGGCACAGATACGCAGTATTTT. Residues: CAIRRGTDTQYF.

The rearrangement joins TRBV5-1 to TRBJ1-2; the D gene is possibly TRBD1 (6 bases). V gave up 4 bases and J gave up 2 bases, with 12 bases separating them. The germline V gene encodes CDR1 SGHRS and CDR2 YFSETQ. The CDR3 extends over 14 amino acids. The CDR3 loop reads CASSPWTENYGYTF. The DNA of the CDR3 is TGCGCCAGCAGCCCGTGGACAGAAAACTATGGCTACACCTTC.

The chain uses TRBV5-1 and TRBJ1-2; TRBD1 is a possible D gene (5 bases). The CDR3 is 16 residues long. Germline V CDR1 and CDR2: SGHRS, YFSETQ. V was trimmed by 4 bases and J by 7 bases, leaving 23 bases between them. This CDR3 is CASSAPFVGDLGGYTF. The CDR3 region has the DNA TGCGCCAGCAGCGCCCCGTTTGTCGGGGACTTGGGTGGCTACACCTTC.

The chain couples TRBV2 to TRBJ2-1; 14 positions agree with TRBD2. Losses at the gene ends were 3 bases for V and 2 bases for J; bases not matched to a gene: 6. The CDR3 is 18 residues long. Germline V gene data show CDR1 as SNHLY and CDR2 as FYNNEI. The CDR3 is CASSDPTTSGGAYNEQFF. Written as DNA, the CDR3 is TGTGCCAGCAGTGATCCTACGACTAGCGGGGGGGCCTACAATGAGCAGTTCTTC.

The chain is built from TRBV19 and TRBJ1-5; D may be TRBD1 (5 bases). Per germline, CDR1 LNHDA and CDR2 SQIVND (reference sequence). Between the trimmed V and J ends, which lost 7 bases and 6 bases, there was a span of 16 bases. The CDR3 is made up of 14 amino acids. CDR3 sequence: CASTIREQVQPQHF. The CDR3 nucleotides are TGTGCCAGTACCATCAGGGAACAAGTTCAGCCCCAGCATTTT.

The CDR3 reads CASRPTRGKETQYF. For the CDR3, the DNA is TGTGCCAGCAGGCCCACAAGGGGGAAAGAGACCCAGTACTTC. The rearrangement joins TRBV11-2 to TRBJ2-5; maybe TRBD1 (6 bases). The CDR3 is 14 amino acids. Trimming took off 6 bases at V and 3 bases at J, with 14 bases between the two ends. Per germline, CDR1 SGHAT and CDR2 FQNNGV.

This clone showed up just a few times. The chain is built from TRBV2 and TRBJ1-6; no reliable D call. This CDR3 contains 13 residues. CDR1 is SNHLY, CDR2 FYNNEI, per germline. The germline V and J ends were trimmed by 4 bases and 6 bases, with 7 bases remaining between them. The CDR3: CASSGSSNSPLHF. DNA for the CDR3: TGTGCCAGCAGTGGAAGTAGTAATTCACCCCTCCACTTT.

The V call is TRBV7-8, the J call TRBJ1-5, with 7 bases matching TRBD1. Germline assignment: CDR1 SGHVS and CDR2 FQNEAQ. V dropped 5 bases and J dropped 5; count of bases not matched to a gene: 15. The CDR3 runs 17 residues. The CDR3 nucleotides read TGTGCCAGCAGCCTCGGCCCCGGGACAGCTTCTTATCAGCCCCAGCATTTT. Protein sequence: CASSLGPGTASYQPQHF.

The J gene is TRBJ1-3, the V gene TRBV19; D may be TRBD1 (5 bases). From germline, CDR1 is LNHDA and CDR2 SQIVND (reference sequence). V was pared by 3 bases and J by 0 bases, with 15 bases between. The CDR3 contains 17 residues. CDR3 sequence: CASSMDQGGLSGNTIYF. The CDR3 nucleotides read TGTGCCAGTAGTATGGACCAGGGAGGGCTCTCTGGAAACACCATATATTTT.

The rearrangement links TRBV7-6 to TRBJ2-7; 11 nucleotides match TRBD2. Per germline, CDR1 SGHVS and CDR2 FNYEAQ. The CDR3 loop spans 17 amino acids. V was clipped by 5 bases and J by 1 base; unmatched bases: 10. CDR3 nucleotide sequence: TGTGCCAGCAGCCCCAGACTGGGACTAGCGGTTTCCTACGAGCAGTACTTC. It yields the protein CASSPRLGLAVSYEQYF.

This clone was found a few times. The chain combines TRBV5-6 with TRBJ1-1; D is unresolved. This CDR3 comprises 12 residues. Germline V gene data show CDR1 as SGHDT and CDR2 as YYEEEE. Trimming removed 7 bases at V and 1 base at J, with 8 bases between. The CDR3 is CASGRRNTEAFF. CDR3 bases: TGTGCCAGCGGGCGTCGGAACACTGAAGCTTTCTTT.

The chain links TRBV6-1 to TRBJ2-7, with D possibly matching TRBD2 (5 bases). V was shortened by 1 base and J by 3 bases, with 7 bases between the two germline ends. Per germline, CDR1 MNHNS and CDR2 SASEGT. This CDR3 is built from 13 residues. The CDR3 sequence: CASSEGRDYEQYF. The CDR3, as DNA: TGTGCCAGCAGTGAAGGACGGGACTACGAGCAGTACTTC.

The gene calls are TRBV5-1 and TRBJ2-1, with D tentatively TRBD2 (5 bases). Trimming took off 0 bases at V and 3 bases at J, with 16 bases between the two ends. This CDR3 contains 17 residues. Per germline, CDR1 SGHRS and CDR2 YFSETQ. This CDR3 is CASSLGTTGYVYNEQFF. Here the CDR3 DNA reads TGCGCCAGCAGCTTGGGGACGACGGGATATGTCTACAATGAGCAGTTCTTC. The whole variable domain, filled in from reference TRBV5-1 and TRBJ2-1, reads KAGVTQTPRYLIKTRGQQVTLSCSPISGHRSVSWYQQTPGQGLQFLFEYFSETQRNKGNFPGRFSGRQFSNSRSEMNVSTLELGDSALYLCASSLGTTGYVYNEQFFGPGTRLTVL.

The gene calls are TRBV19 and TRBJ1-1; no clear D. Per the germline V gene, CDR1 is LNHDA and CDR2 is SQIVND (reference sequence). CDR3 length equals 16 residues. V was shortened by 4 bases and J by 1 base, with 16 bases between the two germline ends. The CDR3 region has the DNA TGTGCCAGTAGTAGGAGACGGTTAGATCCGAACACTGAAGCTTTCTTT. Amino acid sequence: CASSRRRLDPNTEAFF.

The chain carries TRBV5-1 and TRBJ1-1; no definite D call. Germline V gene data show CDR1 as SGHRS and CDR2 as YFSETQ. Trimming cost V 5 bases and J 4 bases, with 15 bases left between them. The CDR3 is 14 amino acids. In DNA form, the CDR3 reads TGCGCCAGCAGTTTCTCAACGGTCCTCACTGAAGCTTTCTTT. Its protein product is CASSFSTVLTEAFF.

The chain combines TRBV18 with TRBJ2-1, with 8 bases aligning to TRBD1. CDR3 length: 14 amino acids. Unmatched junction bases numbered 12, after V lost 8 bases and J lost 9 bases. From germline, CDR1 is KGHSH and CDR2 LQKENI. CDR3 sequence (DNA): TGTGCCAGCACGGGCGGACAGGGCTTTGGTGAGCAGTTCTTC. The encoded protein is CASTGGQGFGEQFF.

V and J are TRBV27 and TRBJ1-6; D is perhaps TRBD1 (5 bases). Trimming left V 6 bases short and J 6 bases short, with 9 bases between. This CDR3 contains 13 residues. CDR1 and CDR2 from the germline V gene are MNHEY and SMNVEV (reference sequence). CDR3 bases: TGTGCCAGCAGCTCAGGGCCTAATTCACCCCTCCACTTT. Translation gives CASSSGPNSPLHF.

This clone occurred a few times. This rearrangement joins TRBV11-2 to TRBJ1-6; D is undetermined. With 6 bases removed from V and 7 bases from J, the gap between germline ends came to 7 bases. This CDR3 comprises 12 residues. CDR1 is SGHAT, CDR2 FQNNGV, per germline. The CDR3 spells CASRRLNSPLHF. In DNA, the CDR3 is TGTGCCAGCAGGAGATTAAATTCACCCCTCCACTTT.

This chain uses TRBV5-4 with TRBJ1-6, with TRBD1 identical over 9 bases. The CDR3 totals 15 residues. With 3 bases clipped from V and 7 bases from J, the junction kept 5 bases outside the gene matches. Per germline, CDR1 SGHNT and CDR2 YYREEE (reference sequence). CDR3 bases: TGTGCCAGCAGCTCGGGACAGGGTCAGAATTCACCCCTCCACTTT. Translating gives CASSSGQGQNSPLHF.

The chain combines TRBV5-1 with TRBJ2-5; 11 bases line up with TRBD1. Germline-derived CDR1 and CDR2 are SGHRS and YFSETQ. The CDR3 length is 16 residues. J gave up 2 bases and V 3 bases, and 6 bases lay outside the gene matches. CDR3 nucleotides: TGCGCCAGCAGCTCCGGCGGACAGGGGGCGCAAGAGACCCAGTACTTC. Amino acid sequence: CASSSGGQGAQETQYF.

The gene calls are TRBV6-6 and TRBJ2-1; 9 bases agree with TRBD2. V gave up 8 bases and J gave up 4 bases; unmatched junction bases: 9. Per the germline V gene, CDR1 is MNHNY and CDR2 is SVGAGI (reference sequence). This CDR3 has 15 residues. The CDR3 nucleotides read TGTGCCAGCTTCCATAGCGGGGGATTTTACAATGAGCAGTTCTTC. It is translated as CASFHSGGFYNEQFF.

This clone was detected a few times. This chain links TRBV7-9 with TRBJ1-4; possible D gene TRBD1, 6 bases. Germline V lookup: CDR1 SEHNR, CDR2 FQNEAQ (reference sequence). Trimming took off 4 bases at V and 6 bases at J, with 12 bases between the two ends. The CDR3 loop spans 14 amino acids. The CDR3 region has the DNA TGTGCCAGCAGCTCCGAAGGGGGATATGAAAAACTGTTTTTT. Residues: CASSSEGGYEKLFF.

The chain recombines TRBV10-3 with TRBJ1-3, with D possibly TRBD1 on 6 matching bases. Per germline, CDR1 ENHRY and CDR2 SYGVKD. This CDR3 contains 17 residues. V was trimmed by 0 bases and J by 3 bases, leaving 15 bases between them. CDR3 in amino acids: CAISESTGRASGNTIYF. CDR3 nucleotide sequence: TGTGCCATCAGTGAGTCGACAGGCCGAGCAAGTGGAAACACCATATATTTT.

The chain uses TRBV5-1 and TRBJ2-7; TRBD1 aligns across 7 bases. Germline V lookup: CDR1 SGHRS, CDR2 YFSETQ. The CDR3 loop spans 16 amino acids. Trimming at V came to 0 bases and at J to 2 bases, leaving 8 bases not matched to a gene. The CDR3 sequence: CASSLALGQTAYEQYF. CDR3 bases: TGCGCCAGCAGCTTGGCCTTGGGACAGACAGCCTACGAGCAGTACTTC.